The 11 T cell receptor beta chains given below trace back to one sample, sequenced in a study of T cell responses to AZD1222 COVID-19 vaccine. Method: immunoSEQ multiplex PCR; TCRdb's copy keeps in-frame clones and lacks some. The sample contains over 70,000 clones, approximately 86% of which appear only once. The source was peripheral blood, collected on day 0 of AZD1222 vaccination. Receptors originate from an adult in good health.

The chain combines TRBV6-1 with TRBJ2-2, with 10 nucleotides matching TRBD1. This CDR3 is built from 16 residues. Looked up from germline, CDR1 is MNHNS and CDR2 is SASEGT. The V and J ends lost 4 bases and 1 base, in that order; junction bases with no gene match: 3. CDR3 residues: CASSARTGGNTGELFF. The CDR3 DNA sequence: TGTGCCAGCAGTGCCCGGACAGGGGGGAACACCGGGGAGCTGTTTTTT.

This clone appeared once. CDR3 loop: CASSSVTGMINEQFF. CDR3 coding DNA: TGTGCCAGCAGCTCAGTGACAGGGATGATCAATGAGCAGTTCTTC. The chain uses TRBV11-2 and TRBJ2-1; TRBD1 matches at 7 bases. Looked up from germline, CDR1 is SGHAT and CDR2 is FQNNGV. J was trimmed by 6 bases and V by 4 bases; bases with no gene match: 9. The CDR3 is 15 amino acids. The full variable domain, completed using reference TRBV11-2 and TRBJ2-1, is EAGVAQSPRYKIIEKRQSVAFWCNPISGHATLYWYQQILGQGPKLLIQFQNNGVVDDSQLPKDRFSAERLKGVDSTLKIQPAKLEDSAVYLCASSSVTGMINEQFFGPGTRLTVL.

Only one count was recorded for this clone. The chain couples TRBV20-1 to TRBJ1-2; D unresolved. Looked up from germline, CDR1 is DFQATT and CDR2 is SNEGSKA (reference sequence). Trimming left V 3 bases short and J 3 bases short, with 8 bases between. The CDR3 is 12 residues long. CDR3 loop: CSASPRDYGYTF. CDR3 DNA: TGCAGTGCTAGTCCCCGGGACTATGGCTACACCTTC.

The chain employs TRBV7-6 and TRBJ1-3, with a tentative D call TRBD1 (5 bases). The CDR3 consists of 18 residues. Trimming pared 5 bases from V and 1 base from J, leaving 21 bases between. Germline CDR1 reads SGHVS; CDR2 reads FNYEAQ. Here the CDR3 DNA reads TGTGCCAGCAGCCCCGGGACCCTCTCTGCGTATTCTGGAAACACCATATATTTT. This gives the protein CASSPGTLSAYSGNTIYF.

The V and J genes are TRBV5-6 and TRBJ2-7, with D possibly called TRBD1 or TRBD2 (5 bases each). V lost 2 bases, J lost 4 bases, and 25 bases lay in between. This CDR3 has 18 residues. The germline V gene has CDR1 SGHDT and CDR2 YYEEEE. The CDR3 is CASSLSRPLGPRPYEQYF. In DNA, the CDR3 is TGTGCCAGCAGCTTAAGTCGACCCTTGGGACCAAGGCCGTACGAGCAGTACTTC.

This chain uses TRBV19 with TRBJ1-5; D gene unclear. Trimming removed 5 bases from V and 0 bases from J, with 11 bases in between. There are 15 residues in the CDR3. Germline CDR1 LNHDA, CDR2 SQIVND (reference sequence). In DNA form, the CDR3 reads TGTGCCAGTAGTCTAAGCCCAAATAGCAATCAGCCCCAGCATTTT. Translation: CASSLSPNSNQPQHF.

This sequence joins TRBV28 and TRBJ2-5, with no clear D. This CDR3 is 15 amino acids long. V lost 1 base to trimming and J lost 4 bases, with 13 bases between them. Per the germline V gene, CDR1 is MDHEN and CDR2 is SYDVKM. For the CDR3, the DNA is TGTGCCAGCAGTTTATTTGGGTCTCAGGCAGAGACCCAGTACTTC. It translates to CASSLFGSQAETQYF.

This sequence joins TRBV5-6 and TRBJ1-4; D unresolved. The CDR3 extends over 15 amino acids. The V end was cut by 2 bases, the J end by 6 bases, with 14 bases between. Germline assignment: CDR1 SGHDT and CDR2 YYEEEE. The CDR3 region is CASSFSWGKDEKLFF. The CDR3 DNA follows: TGTGCCAGCAGCTTTAGTTGGGGTAAGGATGAAAAACTGTTTTTT.

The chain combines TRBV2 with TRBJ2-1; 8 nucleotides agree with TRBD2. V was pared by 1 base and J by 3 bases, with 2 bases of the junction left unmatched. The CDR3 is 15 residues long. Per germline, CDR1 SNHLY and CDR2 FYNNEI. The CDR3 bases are TGTGCCAGCAGTGAAGGAGCGGGAGACTACAATGAGCAGTTCTTC. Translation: CASSEGAGDYNEQFF. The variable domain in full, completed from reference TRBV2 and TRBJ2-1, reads EPEVTQTPSHQVTQMGQEVILRCVPISNHLYFYWYRQILGQKVEFLVSFYNNEISEKSEIFDDQFSVERPDGSNFTLKIRSTKLEDSAMYFCASSEGAGDYNEQFFGPGTRLTVL.

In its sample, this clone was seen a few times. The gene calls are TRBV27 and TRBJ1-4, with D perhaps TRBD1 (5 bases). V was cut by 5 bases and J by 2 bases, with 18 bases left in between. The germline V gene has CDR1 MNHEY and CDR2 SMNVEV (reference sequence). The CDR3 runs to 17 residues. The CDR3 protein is CASSPQRAGATNEKLFF. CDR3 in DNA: TGTGCCAGCAGTCCCCAGAGGGCCGGGGCTACTAATGAAAAACTGTTTTTT.

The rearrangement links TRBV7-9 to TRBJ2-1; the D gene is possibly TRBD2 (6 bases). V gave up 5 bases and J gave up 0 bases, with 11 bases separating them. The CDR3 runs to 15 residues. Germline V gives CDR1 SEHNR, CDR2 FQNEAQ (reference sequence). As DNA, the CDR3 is TGTGCCAGCAGCCCTGGGGGGAGCTCCTACAATGAGCAGTTCTTC. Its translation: CASSPGGSSYNEQFF.